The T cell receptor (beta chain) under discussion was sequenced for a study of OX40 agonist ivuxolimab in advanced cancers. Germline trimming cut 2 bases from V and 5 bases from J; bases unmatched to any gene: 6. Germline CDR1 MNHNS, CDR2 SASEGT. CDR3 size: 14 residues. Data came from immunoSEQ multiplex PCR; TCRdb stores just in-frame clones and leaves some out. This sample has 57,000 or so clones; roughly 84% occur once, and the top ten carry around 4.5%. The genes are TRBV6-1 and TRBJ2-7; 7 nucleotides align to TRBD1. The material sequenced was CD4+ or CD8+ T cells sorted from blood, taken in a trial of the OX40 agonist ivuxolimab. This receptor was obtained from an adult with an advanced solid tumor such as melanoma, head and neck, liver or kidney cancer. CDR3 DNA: TGTGCCAGCAGTGAAAGTGGCAGGGGGAACGAGCAGTACTTC. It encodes CASSESGRGNEQYF.